The 17 T cell receptor beta chains given below trace back to one sample, sequenced in a study of T cells after yellow fever vaccination. In TCRdb, the 5' RACE reads were re-called with MiXCR into one record per CDR3 protein. The data contain 350,000 to 550,000 distinct CDR3 sequences, around 19% of them singletons. Sequencing used PBMCs, obtained before the yellow fever booster vaccination. These receptors came from a man younger than 35 who received the YFV17D yellow fever vaccine.

The J gene is TRBJ1-3, the V gene TRBV20-1; a possible D gene is TRBD1 (5 bases). This CDR3 is built from 14 residues. The V gene lost 5 bases and the J gene lost 4 bases, with 15 bases spanning the gap. CDR1 is DFQATT and CDR2 is SNEGSKA in the germline V gene (reference sequence). The CDR3 sequence is CSAPEAGTGNTIYF. Here the CDR3 DNA reads TGCAGTGCTCCGGAGGCAGGGACGGGAAACACCATATATTTT.

This clonotype came up a few times. The chain joins TRBV9 to TRBJ2-1, with 11 nucleotides matching TRBD2. V dropped 6 bases and J dropped 5; count of bases not matched to a gene: 7. This CDR3 contains 15 residues. Germline loops: CDR1 SGDLS, CDR2 YYNGEE. CDR3 nucleotides: TGTGCCAGCACTTATAGCGGGGGGGAAAACAATGAGCAGTTCTTC. Protein: CASTYSGGENNEQFF.

The V call is TRBV28, the J call TRBJ1-1; possibly TRBD1 for D (5 bases). The CDR3 totals 16 residues. Per the germline V gene, CDR1 is MDHEN and CDR2 is SYDVKM. Trimming pared 3 bases from V and 1 base from J, leaving 15 bases between. CDR3 nucleotides: TGTGCCAGCAGTTTCGGCTCGTGGGGGACGAACACTGAAGCTTTCTTT. It codes for CASSFGSWGTNTEAFF.

This chain uses TRBV12-3 or TRBV12-4 with TRBJ2-7, with TRBD1 identical over 10 bases. This CDR3 has 15 amino acids. Losses at the gene ends were 6 bases for V and 4 bases for J; bases not matched to a gene: 9. In nucleotides, the CDR3 is TGTGCCAGCAGCCCGGGACAGGGGAGGCAGTACGAGCAGTACGTC. Amino acid sequence: CASSPGQGRQYEQYV.

This clonotype came up a few times. This chain uses TRBV20-1 with TRBJ2-3, with 10 bases fitting TRBD2. The V gene's germline CDR1 is DFQATT and CDR2 SNEGSKA (reference sequence). This CDR3 is 15 amino acids long. The trim removed 3 bases at V and 4 bases at J, leaving 7 bases unmatched. The CDR3 DNA sequence: TGCAGTGCTAGCCTCCTAGCGGGGGTGGCAGATACGCAGTATTTT. The encoded protein is CSASLLAGVADTQYF.

CDR3 protein: CASSKTGRGYTF. CDR3 nucleotide sequence: TGTGCCAGCAGCAAAACGGGGCGTGGCTACACCTTC. The chain has TRBV6-1 and TRBJ1-2; the D gene is possibly TRBD1 (5 bases). From germline, CDR1 is MNHNS and CDR2 SASEGT. CDR3 size: 12 residues. V dropped 6 bases and J dropped 7 bases, with 12 bases sitting between them.

The chain uses TRBV21-1 and TRBJ2-7. TRBV21-1 corresponds to a pseudogene. The CDR3 has 13 amino acids. Here the CDR3 reads CASTLGLSYEQYF. CDR3 nucleotides: TGTGCCAGCACTCTCGGCTTATCCTACGAGCAGTACTTC.

This clonotype occurred a few times. The chain employs TRBV20-1 and TRBJ2-1; maybe TRBD2 (7 bases). V was shortened by 2 bases and J by 7 bases, with 18 bases between the two germline ends. Germline CDR1 is DFQATT and CDR2 is SNEGSKA (reference sequence). This CDR3 spans 15 amino acids. The chain's CDR3 is CSARRTAGAGNEQFF. As DNA, the CDR3 is TGCAGTGCTAGACGAACGGCGGGGGCGGGGAATGAGCAGTTCTTC.

At least ten counts were recorded for this clonotype. Here the CDR3 reads CSVVPGSKNIQYF. The CDR3 nucleotides read TGCAGCGTTGTGCCCGGCAGCAAAAACATTCAGTACTTC. The V call is TRBV29-1, the J call TRBJ2-4; D remains ambiguous. Germline V gene sequence: CDR1 SQVTM, CDR2 ANQGSEA. V gave up 4 bases and J gave up 3 bases, with 10 bases separating them. CDR3 length: 13 amino acids.

This clonotype was detected only a few times. This chain connects TRBV6-2 or TRBV6-3 to TRBJ2-3; 8 bases agree with TRBD2. Germline CDR1 and CDR2: MNHEY and SVGEGT. This CDR3 contains 16 residues. After removal of 6 bases from V and 5 bases from J, the junction contained 13 bases not matched to a gene. The DNA of the CDR3 is TGTGCCAGCAGCCCCCGGACTAGCACCCCGGGAGATACGCAGTATTTT. Protein product: CASSPRTSTPGDTQYF.

The V call is TRBV11-2, the J call TRBJ2-3; D not certain. This CDR3 has 13 amino acids. The ends were cut back, 2 bases at V and 6 bases at J, with 9 bases in the middle. CDR1 and CDR2 from the germline V gene are SGHAT and FQNNGV. The CDR3 nucleotides read TGTGCCAGCAGCTTAAGAGAGTCGGATACGCAGTATTTT. The encoded protein is CASSLRESDTQYF.

The sample holds a few counts of this clonotype. The chain employs TRBV6-2 or TRBV6-3 and TRBJ2-3; the D gene is possibly TRBD1 (6 bases). Per germline, CDR1 MNHEY and CDR2 SVGEGT. Trimming stripped 8 bases from V and 3 bases from J, with 12 bases between. The CDR3 spans 13 residues. Here the CDR3 reads CASALGGTDTQYF. CDR3 DNA sequence: TGTGCCAGCGCGCTAGGGGGAACAGATACGCAGTATTTT.

This clonotype was seen only a few times. This rearrangement joins TRBV4-3 to TRBJ2-7, with no clear D. V lost 1 base, J lost 7 bases, and 8 bases lay in between. This CDR3 has 12 amino acids. CDR1 is LGHNA and CDR2 is YSLEER in the germline V gene. This CDR3 is CASSQGAREQYV. The CDR3 region has the DNA TGCGCCAGCAGCCAAGGTGCCAGGGAGCAGTACGTC.

The chain combines TRBV19 with TRBJ1-5; 9 bases match TRBD1. The CDR3 runs 15 residues. V gave up 6 bases and J gave up 5 bases; unmatched junction bases: 8. Germline assignment: CDR1 LNHDA and CDR2 SQIVND (reference sequence). The CDR3 spells CASSPGTGRYQPQHF. The DNA for the CDR3 is TGTGCCAGTAGCCCCGGGACAGGGAGGTATCAGCCCCAGCATTTT.

The table lists this clonotype with a few counts. The chain recombines TRBV10-3 with TRBJ2-1, with TRBD1 matching over 7 bases. V lost 3 bases to trimming and J lost 4 bases; unmatched junction nucleotides: 12. CDR1 ENHRY and CDR2 SYGVKD come from the germline V gene. This CDR3 is 17 amino acids long. Written as DNA, the CDR3 is TGTGCCATCAGTGAAGGGTTGCCCGGGACAGTATACAATGAGCAGTTCTTC. Translating it yields CAISEGLPGTVYNEQFF.

This clonotype turned up a few times. The rearrangement links TRBV10-3 to TRBJ1-5; TRBD1 matches at 8 bases. The germline gives CDR1 ENHRY, CDR2 SYGVKD. The CDR3 is made up of 15 amino acids. Germline trimming cut 2 bases from V and 1 base from J; bases unmatched to any gene: 1. CDR3 DNA sequence: TGTGCCATCAGTGAGCGACAGGGGAGCAATCAGCCCCAGCATTTT. This encodes CAISERQGSNQPQHF.

The chain uses TRBV4-3 and TRBJ1-2, with no clear D. The CDR3 has 18 residues. V gave up 0 bases and J gave up 0 bases, with 17 bases separating them. CDR1 is LGHNA, CDR2 YSLEER, per germline. CDR3 DNA sequence: TGCGCCAGCAGCCAAGATCGGCTAGACCAAGAAGCTAACTATGGCTACACCTTC. The encoded protein is CASSQDRLDQEANYGYTF.